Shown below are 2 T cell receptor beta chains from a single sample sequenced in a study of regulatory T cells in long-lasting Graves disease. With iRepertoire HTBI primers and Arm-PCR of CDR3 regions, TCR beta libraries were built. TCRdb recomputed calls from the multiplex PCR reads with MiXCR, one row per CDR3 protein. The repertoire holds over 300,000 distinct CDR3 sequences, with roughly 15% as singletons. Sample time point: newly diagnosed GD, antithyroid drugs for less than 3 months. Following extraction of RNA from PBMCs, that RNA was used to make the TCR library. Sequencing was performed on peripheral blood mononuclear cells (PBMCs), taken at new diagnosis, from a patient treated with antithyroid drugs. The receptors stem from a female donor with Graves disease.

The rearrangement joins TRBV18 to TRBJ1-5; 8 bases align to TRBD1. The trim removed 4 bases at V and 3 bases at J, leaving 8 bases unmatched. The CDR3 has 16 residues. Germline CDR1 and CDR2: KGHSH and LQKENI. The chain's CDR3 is CASSRLDRDYNQPQHF. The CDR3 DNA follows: TGTGCCAGCTCACGCTTGGACAGGGACTACAATCAGCCCCAGCATTTT. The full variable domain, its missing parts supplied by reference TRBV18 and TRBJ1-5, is NAGVMQNPRHLVRRRGQEARLRCSPMKGHSHVYWYRQLPEEGLKFMVYLQKENIIDESGMPKERFSAEFPKEGPSILRIQQVVRGDSAAYFCASSRLDRDYNQPQHFGDGTRLSIL.

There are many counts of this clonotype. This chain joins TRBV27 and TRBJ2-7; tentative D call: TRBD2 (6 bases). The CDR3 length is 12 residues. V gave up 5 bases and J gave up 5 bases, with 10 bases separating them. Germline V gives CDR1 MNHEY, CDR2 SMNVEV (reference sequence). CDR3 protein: CASSPRENEQYF. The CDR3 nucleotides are TGTGCCAGCAGTCCCCGGGAGAACGAGCAGTACTTC.